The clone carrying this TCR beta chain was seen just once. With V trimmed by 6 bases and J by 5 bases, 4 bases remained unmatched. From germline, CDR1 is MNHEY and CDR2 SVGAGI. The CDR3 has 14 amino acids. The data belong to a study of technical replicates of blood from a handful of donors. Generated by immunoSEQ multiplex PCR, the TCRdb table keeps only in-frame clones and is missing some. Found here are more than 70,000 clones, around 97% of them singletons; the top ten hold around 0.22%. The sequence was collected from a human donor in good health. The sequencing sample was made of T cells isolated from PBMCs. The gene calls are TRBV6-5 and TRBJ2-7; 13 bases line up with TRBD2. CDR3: CASRGGLAGNEQYF. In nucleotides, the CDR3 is TGTGCCAGCAGGGGGGGACTAGCGGGGAACGAGCAGTACTTC.